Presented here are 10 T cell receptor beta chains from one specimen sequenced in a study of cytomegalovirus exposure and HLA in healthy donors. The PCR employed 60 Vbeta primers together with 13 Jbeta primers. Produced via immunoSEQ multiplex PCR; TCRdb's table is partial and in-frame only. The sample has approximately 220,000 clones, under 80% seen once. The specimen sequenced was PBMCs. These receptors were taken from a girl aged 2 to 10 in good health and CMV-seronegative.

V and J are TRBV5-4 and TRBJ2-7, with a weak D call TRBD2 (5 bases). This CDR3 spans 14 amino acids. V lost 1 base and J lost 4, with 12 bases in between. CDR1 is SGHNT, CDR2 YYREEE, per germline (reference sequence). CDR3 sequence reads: CASSLSGSGYEQYF. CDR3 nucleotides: TGTGCCAGCAGCTTGTCGGGCTCGGGGTACGAGCAGTACTTC. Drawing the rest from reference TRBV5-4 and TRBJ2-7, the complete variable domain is ETGVTQSPTHLIKTRGQQVTLRCSSQSGHNTVSWYQQALGQGPQFIFQYYREEENGRGNFPPRFSGLQFPNYSSELNVNALELDDSALYLCASSLSGSGYEQYFGPGTRLTVT.

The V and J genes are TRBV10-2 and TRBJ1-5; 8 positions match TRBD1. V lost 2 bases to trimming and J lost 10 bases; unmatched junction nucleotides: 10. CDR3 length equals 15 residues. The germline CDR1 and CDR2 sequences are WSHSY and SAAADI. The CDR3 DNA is TGCGCCAGCAGTGAGAGCGGTCAGGGGGCACGTCCCCAGCATTTT. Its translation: CASSESGQGARPQHF.

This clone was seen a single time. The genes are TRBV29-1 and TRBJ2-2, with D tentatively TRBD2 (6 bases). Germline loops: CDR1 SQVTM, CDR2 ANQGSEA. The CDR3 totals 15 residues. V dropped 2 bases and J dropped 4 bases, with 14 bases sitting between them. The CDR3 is CSVETEGLGTGELFF. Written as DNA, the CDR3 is TGCAGCGTTGAAACGGAGGGCCTAGGCACCGGGGAGCTGTTTTTT.

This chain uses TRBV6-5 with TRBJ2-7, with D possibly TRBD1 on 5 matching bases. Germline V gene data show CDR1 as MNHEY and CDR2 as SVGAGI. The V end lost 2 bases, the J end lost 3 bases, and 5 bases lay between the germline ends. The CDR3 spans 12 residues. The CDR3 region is CASSYRGYEQYF. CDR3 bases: TGTGCCAGCAGTTACAGGGGCTACGAGCAGTACTTC.

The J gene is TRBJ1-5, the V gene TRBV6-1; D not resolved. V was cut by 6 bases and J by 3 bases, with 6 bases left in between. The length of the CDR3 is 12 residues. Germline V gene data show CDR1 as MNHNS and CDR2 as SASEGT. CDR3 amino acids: CASSGYNQPQHF. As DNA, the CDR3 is TGTGCCAGCAGCGGGTACAATCAGCCCCAGCATTTT.

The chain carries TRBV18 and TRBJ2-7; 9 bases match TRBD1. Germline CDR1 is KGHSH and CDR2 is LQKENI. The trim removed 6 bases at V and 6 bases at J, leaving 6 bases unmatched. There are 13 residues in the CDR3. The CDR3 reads CASSLGTGFEQYF. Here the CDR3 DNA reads TGTGCCAGCTCCCTCGGGACAGGGTTCGAGCAGTACTTC.

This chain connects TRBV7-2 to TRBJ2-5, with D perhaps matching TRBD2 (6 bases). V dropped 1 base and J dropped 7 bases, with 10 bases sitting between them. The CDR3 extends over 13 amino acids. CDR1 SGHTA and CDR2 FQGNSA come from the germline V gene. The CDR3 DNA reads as TGTGCCAGCAGCTTAGTGGTGGGGGGGACCCAGTACTTC. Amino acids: CASSLVVGGTQYF.

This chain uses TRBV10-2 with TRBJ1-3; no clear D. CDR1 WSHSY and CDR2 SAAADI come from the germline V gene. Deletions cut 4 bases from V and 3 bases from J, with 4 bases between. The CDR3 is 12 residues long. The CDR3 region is CASSVLGNTIYF. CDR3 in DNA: TGCGCCAGCAGTGTTCTTGGAAACACCATATATTTT.

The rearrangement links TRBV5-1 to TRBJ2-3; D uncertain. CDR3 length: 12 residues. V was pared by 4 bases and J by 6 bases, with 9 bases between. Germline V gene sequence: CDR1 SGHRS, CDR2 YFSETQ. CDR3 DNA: TGCGCCAGCAGCCTGATCGGGGATACGCAGTATTTT. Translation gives CASSLIGDTQYF.

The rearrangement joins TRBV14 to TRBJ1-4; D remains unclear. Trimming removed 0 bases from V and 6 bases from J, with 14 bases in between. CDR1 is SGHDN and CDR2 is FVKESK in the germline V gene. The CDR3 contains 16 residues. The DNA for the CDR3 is TGTGCCAGCAGCCAAGATGGGAAGCGGCTTGATGAAAAACTGTTTTTT. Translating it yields CASSQDGKRLDEKLFF.